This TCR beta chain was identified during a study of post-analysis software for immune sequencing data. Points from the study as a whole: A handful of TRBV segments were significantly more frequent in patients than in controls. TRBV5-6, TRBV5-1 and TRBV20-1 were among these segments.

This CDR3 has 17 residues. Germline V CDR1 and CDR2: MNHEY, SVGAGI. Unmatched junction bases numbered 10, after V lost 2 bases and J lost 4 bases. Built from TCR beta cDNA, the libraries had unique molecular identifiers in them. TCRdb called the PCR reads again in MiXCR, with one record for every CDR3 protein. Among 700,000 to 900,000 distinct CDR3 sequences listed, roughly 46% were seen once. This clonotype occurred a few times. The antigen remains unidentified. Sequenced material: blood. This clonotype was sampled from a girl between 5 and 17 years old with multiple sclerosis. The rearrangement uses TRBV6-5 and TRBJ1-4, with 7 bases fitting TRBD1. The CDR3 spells CASSYKRPGQNNEKLFF. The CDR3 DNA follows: TGTGCCAGCAGTTACAAGAGACCGGGACAGAATAATGAAAAACTGTTTTTT.